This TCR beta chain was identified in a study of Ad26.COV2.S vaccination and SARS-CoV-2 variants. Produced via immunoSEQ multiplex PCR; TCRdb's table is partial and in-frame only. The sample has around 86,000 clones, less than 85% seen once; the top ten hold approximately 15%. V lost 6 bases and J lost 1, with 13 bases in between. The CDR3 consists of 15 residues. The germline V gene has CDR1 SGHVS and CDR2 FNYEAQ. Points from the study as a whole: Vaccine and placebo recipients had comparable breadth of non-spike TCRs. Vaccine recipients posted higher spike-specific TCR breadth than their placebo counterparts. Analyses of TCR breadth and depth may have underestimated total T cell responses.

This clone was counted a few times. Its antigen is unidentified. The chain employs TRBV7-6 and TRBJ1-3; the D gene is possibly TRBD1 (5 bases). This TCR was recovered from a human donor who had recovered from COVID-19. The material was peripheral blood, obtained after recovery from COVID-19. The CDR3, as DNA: TGTGCCAGCAGTCCGGACACCCAATCTGGAAACACCATATATTTT. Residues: CASSPDTQSGNTIYF.